This T cell receptor beta chain was obtained from a study of cytomegalovirus exposure and HLA in healthy donors. Study-level background: Ancestry clustering placed more than 65% of roughly 400 genotyped donors in the Caucasian-associated cluster.

This PCR relied on a set of 60 Vbeta primers and 13 Jbeta primers. Profiled with immunoSEQ multiplex PCR; TCRdb holds only in-frame clones, not every one. Of about 160,000 clones listed, around three quarters were seen once; the top ten hold roughly 2%. Note on this clone: Its antigen is not identified.

Whole-study findings and limits: TCR beta sequences numbering 15,000 to 20,000 were associated with HLA alleles at 0.05 false discovery rate in a later analysis. CMV antigen specificity of a few CMV-associated chains was confirmed in vitro.

The source is a man between 35 and 55 years old in good health and CMV-seronegative. The source material was PBMCs.

Written as DNA, the CDR3 is TGTGCCAGCAGCCAAGAAGGACTCCTAGCGGGAAACACAGATACGCAGTATTTT. Encoded protein: CASSQEGLLAGNTDTQYF. This chain links TRBV4-2 with TRBJ2-3; 9 nucleotides match TRBD2. With 0 bases clipped from V and 2 bases from J, the junction kept 9 bases outside the gene matches. From germline, CDR1 is LGHNA and CDR2 YNFKEQ. The CDR3 totals 18 residues.